This T cell receptor (beta chain) was sequenced in a study of EBV T-cell therapy then PD-1 blockade in nasopharyngeal carcinoma. A remark on this clone: What it binds is unknown.

Regarding treatment: AdE1-LMPpoly-expanded autologous EBV-specific T-cell therapy followed by anti-PD-1 nivolumab. Trimming cost V 2 bases and J 2 bases, with 10 bases left between them. This CDR3 comprises 14 residues. Germline CDR1 MNHEY, CDR2 SVGEGT. Method: immunoSEQ multiplex PCR; TCRdb's copy keeps in-frame clones and lacks some. The top ten hold over 25% of the sample, which has about 17,000 clones, 65% to 85% seen once. The origin of this receptor is a man in his forties with nasopharyngeal carcinoma. Sample: CD8+ T cells from blood, taken at day 0 from a patient whose treatment included autologous EBV-specific T cells and nivolumab. V gene TRBV6-2 or TRBV6-3 combines with J gene TRBJ2-7, with D perhaps given as TRBD1 or TRBD2 (5 bases each). CDR3 coding DNA: TGTGCCAGCAGTTACGGGGGATCACCCTACGAGCAGTACTTC. It yields the protein CASSYGGSPYEQYF.